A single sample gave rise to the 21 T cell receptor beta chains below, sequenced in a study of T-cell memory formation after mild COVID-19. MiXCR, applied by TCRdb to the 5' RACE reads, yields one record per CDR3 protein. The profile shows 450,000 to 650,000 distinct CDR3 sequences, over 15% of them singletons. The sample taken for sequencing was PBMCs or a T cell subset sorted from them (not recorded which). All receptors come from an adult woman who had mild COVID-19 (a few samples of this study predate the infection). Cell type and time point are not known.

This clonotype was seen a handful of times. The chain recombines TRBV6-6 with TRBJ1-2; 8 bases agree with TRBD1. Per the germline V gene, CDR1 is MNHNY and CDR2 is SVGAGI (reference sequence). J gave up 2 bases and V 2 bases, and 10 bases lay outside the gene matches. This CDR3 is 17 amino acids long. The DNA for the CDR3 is TGTGCCAGCAGTTACACCTTAGGACAGGGCCCCAACTATGGCTACACCTTC. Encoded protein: CASSYTLGQGPNYGYTF.

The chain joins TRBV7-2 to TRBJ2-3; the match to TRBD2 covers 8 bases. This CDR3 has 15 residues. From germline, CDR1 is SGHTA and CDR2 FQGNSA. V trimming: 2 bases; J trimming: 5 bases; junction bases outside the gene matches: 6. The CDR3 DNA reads TGTGCCAGCAGCTTACAGGCTAGCGGGTTAGATACGCAGTATTTT. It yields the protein CASSLQASGLDTQYF. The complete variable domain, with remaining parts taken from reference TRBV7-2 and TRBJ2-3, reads GAGVSQSPSNKVTEKGKDVELRCDPISGHTALYWYRQSLGQGLEFLIYFQGNSAPDKSGLPSDRFSAERTGGSVSTLTIQRTQQEDSAVYLCASSLQASGLDTQYFGPGTRLTVL.

The CDR3 DNA reads TGTGCCAGCAGTGTTGATAGGGCGTGGAGCGAGCAGTACTTC. Translated, it gives CASSVDRAWSEQYF. This chain uses TRBV2 with TRBJ2-7; D ambiguous. Trimming shortened V by 4 bases and J by 6 bases, and 16 bases separated the two germline ends. CDR3 length: 14 residues. Germline CDR1 is SNHLY and CDR2 is FYNNEI.

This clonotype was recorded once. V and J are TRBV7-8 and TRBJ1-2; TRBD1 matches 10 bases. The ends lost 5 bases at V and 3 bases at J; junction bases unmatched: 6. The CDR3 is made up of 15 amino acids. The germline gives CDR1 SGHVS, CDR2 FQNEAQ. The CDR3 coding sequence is TGTGCCAGCAGCACTCCGGGACAGGGGTACTATGGCTACACCTTC. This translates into CASSTPGQGYYGYTF.

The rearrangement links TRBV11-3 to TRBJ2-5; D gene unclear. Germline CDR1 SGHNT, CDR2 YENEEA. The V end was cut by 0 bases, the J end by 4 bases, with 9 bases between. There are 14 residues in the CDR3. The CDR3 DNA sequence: TGTGCCAGCAGCTTAGACCTAGGACGAGAGACCCAGTACTTC. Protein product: CASSLDLGRETQYF.

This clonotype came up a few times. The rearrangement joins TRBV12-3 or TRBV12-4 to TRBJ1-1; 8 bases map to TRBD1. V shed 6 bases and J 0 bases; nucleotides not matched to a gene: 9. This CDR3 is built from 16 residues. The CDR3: CASSPWAGGMNTEAFF. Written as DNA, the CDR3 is TGTGCCAGCAGCCCATGGGCAGGGGGCATGAACACTGAAGCTTTCTTT.

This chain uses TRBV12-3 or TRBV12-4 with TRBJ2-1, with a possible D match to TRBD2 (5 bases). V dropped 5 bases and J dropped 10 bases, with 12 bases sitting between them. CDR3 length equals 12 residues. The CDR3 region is CASSGGGREQFF. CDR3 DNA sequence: TGTGCCAGCAGTGGAGGAGGACGGGAGCAGTTCTTC.

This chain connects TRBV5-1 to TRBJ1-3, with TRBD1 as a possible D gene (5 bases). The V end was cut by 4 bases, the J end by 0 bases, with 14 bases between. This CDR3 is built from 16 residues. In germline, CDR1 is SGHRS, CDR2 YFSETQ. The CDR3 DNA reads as TGCGCCAGCAGCGCGTGGGACGGGAACTCTGGAAACACCATATATTTT. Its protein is CASSAWDGNSGNTIYF.

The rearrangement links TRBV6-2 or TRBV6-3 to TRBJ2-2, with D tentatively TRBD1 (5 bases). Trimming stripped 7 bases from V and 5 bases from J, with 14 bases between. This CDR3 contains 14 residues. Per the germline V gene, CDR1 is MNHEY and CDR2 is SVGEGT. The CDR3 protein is CASTVMGLTGELFF. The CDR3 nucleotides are TGTGCCAGCACGGTGATGGGGCTAACCGGGGAGCTGTTTTTT.

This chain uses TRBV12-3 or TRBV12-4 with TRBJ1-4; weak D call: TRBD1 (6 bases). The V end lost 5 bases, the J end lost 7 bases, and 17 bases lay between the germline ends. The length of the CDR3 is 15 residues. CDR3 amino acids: CASSHRGGVVEKLFF. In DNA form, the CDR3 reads TGTGCCAGCAGTCACCGCGGGGGCGTTGTTGAAAAACTGTTTTTT.

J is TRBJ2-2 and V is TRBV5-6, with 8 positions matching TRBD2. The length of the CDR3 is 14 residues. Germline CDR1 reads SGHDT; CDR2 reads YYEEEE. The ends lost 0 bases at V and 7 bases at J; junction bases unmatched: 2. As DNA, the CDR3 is TGTGCCAGCAGCTTGGCGGGAGGGGTCGGGGAGCTGTTTTTT. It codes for CASSLAGGVGELFF.

CDR3 DNA: TGCGCCAGCAGCCAAGTTCGGACAGGCAGCTACGAGCAGTACTTC. Protein: CASSQVRTGSYEQYF. The chain is built from TRBV4-3 and TRBJ2-7; 7 bases are shared with TRBD1. The CDR3 has 15 residues. Trimming at V came to 1 base and at J to 3 bases, leaving 6 bases not matched to a gene. Germline CDR1 LGHNA, CDR2 YSLEER.

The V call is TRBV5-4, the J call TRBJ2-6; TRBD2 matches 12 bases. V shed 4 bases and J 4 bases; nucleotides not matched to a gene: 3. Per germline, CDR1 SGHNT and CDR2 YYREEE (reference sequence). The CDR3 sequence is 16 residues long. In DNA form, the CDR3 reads TGTGCCAGCAGCCCCGGACTAGCGGGAGGGGCCAACGTCCTGACTTTC. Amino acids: CASSPGLAGGANVLTF.

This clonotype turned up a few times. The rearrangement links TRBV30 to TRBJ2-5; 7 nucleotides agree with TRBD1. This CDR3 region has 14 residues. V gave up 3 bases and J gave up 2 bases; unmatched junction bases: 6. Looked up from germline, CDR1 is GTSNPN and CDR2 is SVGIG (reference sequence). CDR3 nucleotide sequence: TGTGCCTGGAGGTTAACAGGGGTTCAAGAGACCCAGTACTTC. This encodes CAWRLTGVQETQYF.

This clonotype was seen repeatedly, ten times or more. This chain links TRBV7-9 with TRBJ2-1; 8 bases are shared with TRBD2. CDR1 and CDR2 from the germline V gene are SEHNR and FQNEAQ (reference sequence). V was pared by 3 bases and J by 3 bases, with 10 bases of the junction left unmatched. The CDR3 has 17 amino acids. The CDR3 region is CASSFSSGHKIYNEQFF. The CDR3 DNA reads TGTGCCAGCAGCTTCTCTAGCGGGCATAAAATCTACAATGAGCAGTTCTTC. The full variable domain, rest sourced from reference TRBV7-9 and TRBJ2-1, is DTGVSQNPRHKITKRGQNVTFRCDPISEHNRLYWYRQTLGQGPEFLTYFQNEAQLEKSRLLSDRFSAERPKGSFSTLEIQRTEQGDSAMYLCASSFSSGHKIYNEQFFGPGTRLTVL.

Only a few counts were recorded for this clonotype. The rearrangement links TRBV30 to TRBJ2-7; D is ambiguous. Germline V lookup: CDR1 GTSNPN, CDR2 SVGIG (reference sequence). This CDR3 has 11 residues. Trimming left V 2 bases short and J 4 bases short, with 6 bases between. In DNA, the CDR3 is TGTGCCTGGAGTTCTACTTACGAGCAGTACTTC. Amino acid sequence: CAWSSTYEQYF. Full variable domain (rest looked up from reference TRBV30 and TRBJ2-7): SQTIHQWPATLVQPVGSPLSLECTVEGTSNPNLYWYRQAAGRGLQLLFYSVGIGQISSEVPQNLSASRPQDRQFILSSKKLLLSDSGFYLCAWSSTYEQYFGPGTRLTVT.

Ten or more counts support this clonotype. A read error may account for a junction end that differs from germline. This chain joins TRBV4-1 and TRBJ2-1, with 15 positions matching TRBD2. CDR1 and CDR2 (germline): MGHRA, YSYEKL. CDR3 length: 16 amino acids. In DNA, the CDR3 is TGCGCCAGCAGCTTACGGACTAGCGGGAGGGCTGATGAACAGTTCTTC. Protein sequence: CASSLRTSGRADEQFF.

CDR3 sequence: CSARTRPLWGEQYF. In DNA, the CDR3 is TGCAGTGCTAGGACGCGGCCTCTCTGGGGCGAGCAGTACTTC. The V and J genes are TRBV20-1 and TRBJ2-7; no clear D gene. This CDR3 has 14 residues. Trimming left V 3 bases short and J 6 bases short, with 18 bases between. Looked up from germline, CDR1 is DFQATT and CDR2 is SNEGSKA (reference sequence).

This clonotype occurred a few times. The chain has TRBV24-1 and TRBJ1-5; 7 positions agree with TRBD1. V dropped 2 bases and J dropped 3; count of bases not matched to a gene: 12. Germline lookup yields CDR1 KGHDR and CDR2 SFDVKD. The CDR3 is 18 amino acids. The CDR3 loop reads CATSDSRGQNSFNQPQHF. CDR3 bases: TGTGCCACCAGTGATTCGCGGGGACAGAACTCCTTCAATCAGCCCCAGCATTTT.

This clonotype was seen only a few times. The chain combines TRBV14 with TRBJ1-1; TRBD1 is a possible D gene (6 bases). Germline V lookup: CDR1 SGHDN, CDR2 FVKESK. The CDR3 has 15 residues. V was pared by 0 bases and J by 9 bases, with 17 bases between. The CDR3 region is CASSQDLRSGAQAFF. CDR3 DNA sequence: TGTGCCAGCAGCCAAGACTTAAGGTCAGGGGCCCAAGCTTTCTTT.

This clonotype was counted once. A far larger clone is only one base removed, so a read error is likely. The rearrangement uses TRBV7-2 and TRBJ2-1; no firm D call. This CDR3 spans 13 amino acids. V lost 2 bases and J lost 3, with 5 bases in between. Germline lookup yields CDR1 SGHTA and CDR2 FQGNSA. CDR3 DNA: TGTGCCAGCAGCTTAAGCTACTACAATGAGCAGTTCTTC. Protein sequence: CASSLSYYNEQFF.